This T cell receptor (beta chain) emerged from a study of shared clonotypes between healthy human individuals. Only a few counts were recorded for this clone. Antigen specificity is unknown. V shed 4 bases, J shed 7 bases, and the junction held 6 bases outside the gene matches. Germline loops: CDR1 MGHRA, CDR2 YSYEKL. The CDR3 covers 13 residues. Terminally differentiated effector memory CD45RA+ cells were excluded by CCR7 positive selection of CD45RO-negative cells. Findings and limits, study-wide: Against clonotypes common to all four donors, non-shared ones had lower generation probabilities. There were few donors, and this limited the genetic and exposure-history diversity represented. Clonotypes that were shared across a handful of donors made up approximately 5% of naive CD4 clonotypes.

In the authors' workflow: In the immunoSEQ data, sequences were junction-only and lacked quality scores, so filtering differed. Here immunoSEQ multiplex PCR was the method, and the copy in TCRdb shows in-frame clones only, minus some. V and J calls and clone size come straight from that table; D and trimming were deduced from the DNA. This table has about 2 million clones, about 94% appearing once. The sequence was obtained from a man younger than 35 in good health. Sample: naive CD8+ T cells sorted from blood. The chain recombines TRBV4-1 with TRBJ1-1; 7 bases are shared with TRBD1. The CDR3 DNA sequence: TGCGCCAGCAGCCTACAGGGGTGGGGTGAAGCTTTCTTT. Translated: CASSLQGWGEAFF.